Listed below are T cell receptor beta chains from one sample, sequenced in a study of PD-1 blockade in classical Hodgkin lymphoma. The assay was immunoSEQ multiplex PCR, and TCRdb's table has in-frame clones only and misses some. This table has around 12,000 clones, around nine tenths appearing once. The sample here was CD4+ T cells from blood, taken before the fourth cycle of nivolumab. The receptors shown here come from a human donor with classical Hodgkin lymphoma. The CDR3 runs from the conserved cysteine through the conserved F or W. The D gene is left open where the match is weak. The size of a clone is reported for some rows only, either as once, few or many, or as a class for expanded clones.

V,J,D,size,CDR3,DNA
TRBV5-1,TRBJ2-7,TRBD2,NA,CASSLAAGVSYEQYF,TGCGCCAGCAGCTTGGCCGCGGGGGTCTCCTACGAGCAGTACTTC
TRBV28,TRBJ1-3,NA,NA,CASSPGGSGNTIYF,TGTGCCAGCAGCCCGGGGGGCTCTGGAAACACCATATATTTT
TRBV7-9,TRBJ2-5,TRBD2,NA,CASGRRREVQETQYF,TGTGCCAGCGGCAGGAGGCGGGAGGTACAAGAGACCCAGTACTTC
TRBV5-5,TRBJ1-4,TRBD1,NA,CASSAQGATNEKLFF,TGTGCCAGCAGCGCGCAGGGGGCGACTAATGAAAAACTGTTTTTT
TRBV6-5,TRBJ1-2,NA,NA,CASSGTPPLYGYTF,TGTGCCAGCAGTGGAACGCCCCCTTTGTATGGCTACACCTTC
TRBV5-1,TRBJ1-1,TRBD1,NA,CASSLNTGADTEAFF,TGCGCCAGCAGCTTAAATACAGGGGCGGACACTGAAGCTTTCTTT
TRBV2,TRBJ2-5,TRBD2,once,CASRGYGLAGQETQYF,TGTGCCAGCAGGGGATATGGACTAGCGGGACAAGAGACCCAGTACTTC
TRBV5-6,TRBJ2-5,NA,NA,CASSLALDGYQETQYF,TGTGCCAGCAGCTTGGCTCTAGACGGGTACCAAGAGACCCAGTACTTC
TRBV7-2,TRBJ2-5,TRBD2,once,CASSYPSGGARVTQYF,TGTGCCAGCAGCTACCCTAGCGGGGGGGCCCGGGTGACCCAGTACTTC
TRBV5-6,TRBJ2-7,TRBD1,NA,CASSPGQGVYEQYF,TGTGCCAGCAGCCCGGGACAGGGGGTCTACGAGCAGTACTTC
TRBV5-1,TRBJ2-1,TRBD2,NA,CASQGLAVYNEQFF,TGCGCCAGCCAGGGACTAGCGGTCTACAATGAGCAGTTCTTC
TRBV18,TRBJ2-1,TRBD2,NA,CASSVNLAGGISNEQFF,TGTGCCAGCTCAGTCAACTTAGCGGGGGGCATCAGTAATGAGCAGTTCTTC
TRBV28,TRBJ1-2,NA,NA,CASSPSGSLNYGYTF,TGTGCCAGCAGTCCTAGTGGCAGTCTGAACTATGGCTACACCTTC
TRBV10-3,TRBJ2-5,TRBD1,once,CAISGGQAQETQYF,TGTGCCATCAGTGGCGGACAGGCGCAAGAGACCCAGTACTTC
TRBV28,TRBJ1-3,TRBD1,NA,CASSGAGTGGRHHYF,TGTGCCAGCAGTGGGGCCGGGACAGGGGGAAGACACCACTATTTT
TRBV18,TRBJ2-5,TRBD1,NA,CASSPIGTAMGPRQETQYF,TGTGCCAGCTCACCAATAGGGACAGCGATGGGGCCTCGCCAAGAGACCCAGTACTTC
TRBV18,TRBJ2-5,TRBD2,NA,CASSGLAGGPRETQYF,TGTGCCAGCTCTGGACTAGCGGGAGGGCCGAGAGAGACCCAGTACTTC
TRBV2,TRBJ2-7,NA,NA,CASTQQGYEQYF,TGTGCCAGCACTCAACAGGGCTACGAGCAGTACTTC
TRBV14,TRBJ2-7,NA,NA,CASSQIPGQQYF,TGTGCCAGCAGCCAAATACCGGGACAGCAGTACTTC
TRBV5-4,TRBJ1-2,NA,once,CASRGGVTPYGYTF,TGTGCCAGCAGGGGGGGGGTGACCCCATATGGCTACACCTTC
TRBV4-2,TRBJ2-7,TRBD1,NA,CASSQAAGQAYEQYF,TGTGCCAGCAGCCAAGCAGCCGGACAGGCCTACGAGCAGTACTTC
TRBV7-3,TRBJ2-7,TRBD1,NA,CASSLTDQGVQYF,TGTGCCAGCAGCTTAACCGACCAGGGGGTGCAGTACTTC
TRBV5-1,TRBJ2-3,NA,NA,CASSLAGLDTQYF,TGCGCCAGCAGCTTGGCCGGTCTAGATACGCAGTATTTT
TRBV6-1,TRBJ2-7,NA,NA,CASLRVRLYEQYF,TGTGCCAGCCTAAGGGTCCGCCTCTACGAGCAGTACTTC
TRBV7-9,TRBJ1-3,NA,NA,CASSPLRRDIFSGNTIYF,TGTGCCAGCAGCCCCCTTCGGCGGGACATCTTCTCTGGAAACACCATATATTTT
TRBV7-6,TRBJ2-3,TRBD2,NA,CASSLRRGSSTDTQYF,TGTGCCAGCAGCTTAAGGCGGGGGAGTAGCACAGATACGCAGTATTTT
TRBV6-6,TRBJ2-1,NA,once,CASSVPQRGQFF,TGTGCCAGCAGCGTTCCTCAGAGGGGGCAGTTCTTC